A selection of T cell receptor beta chains follows, all from one sample in a study of blood T cell repertoires in COVID-19. Profiling relied on immunoSEQ multiplex PCR, and the TCRdb table lists in-frame clones only, not all of them. The data show 120,000 to 150,000 clones, around 87% seen once. The sequenced sample was peripheral blood. The receptors were sampled from a woman aged 45-60 years with active or convalescent COVID-19. The CDR3 runs from the conserved cysteine through the conserved F or W. D genes are given only for firm matches. Only part of the rows carry a size: once, few, many, or a class if the clone is expanded.

TRBV5-1	NA	TRBJ1-2	13	TRBD1	CASSLDRGYGYTF	TGCGCCAGCAGCCTTGACAGGGGGTATGGCTACACCTTC
TRBV10-3	once	TRBJ2-6	19	TRBD1	CAISESMGQGHSGANVLTF	TGTGCCATCAGTGAGTCGATGGGACAGGGGCACTCTGGGGCCAACGTCCTGACTTTC
TRBV18	NA	TRBJ1-2	18	NA	CASSPRSTGSGANYGYTF	TGTGCCAGCTCACCTCGATCTACTGGGTCTGGAGCTAACTATGGCTACACCTTC
TRBV5-4	NA	TRBJ2-1	18	TRBD2	CASSPPPQAGVIYNEQFF	TGTGCCAGCAGTCCACCCCCCCAAGCGGGGGTGATCTACAATGAGCAGTTCTTC
TRBV27	NA	TRBJ2-4	17	NA	CASSLLPPGEGKNIQYF	TGTGCCAGCAGTTTATTGCCCCCGGGTGAGGGCAAAAACATTCAGTACTTC
TRBV11-2	NA	TRBJ1-5	15	NA	CASSLDGGSNQPQHF	TGTGCCAGCAGCTTAGATGGCGGGTCCAATCAGCCCCAGCATTTT
TRBV7-9	NA	TRBJ2-2	14	TRBD2	CASRPSGTSGELFF	TGTGCCAGCAGACCCAGCGGGACCTCCGGGGAGCTGTTTTTT
TRBV19	NA	TRBJ2-7	14	TRBD1	CASSIGTGGDEQYF	TGTGCCAGTAGTATTGGGACAGGGGGAGACGAGCAGTACTTC
TRBV28	medium-sized	TRBJ2-3	14	NA	CAHRRLGGTDTQYF	TGTGCCCACCGCCGTCTAGGAGGCACAGATACGCAGTATTTT
TRBV28	NA	TRBJ1-3	16	TRBD1	CASSLRRQGRGNTIYF	TGTGCCAGCAGCTTACGACGACAGGGGAGAGGAAACACCATATATTTT
TRBV15	NA	TRBJ1-1	16	NA	CATSSDRSILNTEAFF	TGTGCCACCAGCAGTGACAGGAGTATCCTGAACACTGAAGCTTTCTTT
TRBV5-4	NA	TRBJ2-1	13	NA	CASTPIGGNEQFF	TGTGCCAGCACCCCCATCGGGGGCAATGAGCAGTTCTTC
TRBV18	NA	TRBJ2-3	13	NA	CASSPPGSDTQYF	TGTGCCAGCTCACCCCCCGGGTCAGATACGCAGTATTTT
TRBV20-1	NA	TRBJ1-2	11	NA	CSARDIAGYTF	TGCAGTGCTAGAGATATAGCTGGCTACACCTTC
TRBV24-1	NA	TRBJ2-3	13	NA	CATSDPLRDTQYF	TGTGCCACCAGTGACCCCCTCCGGGATACGCAGTATTTT
TRBV20-1	NA	TRBJ1-1	13	NA	CSASSGLYTEAFF	TGCAGTGCTAGTTCCGGTTTATACACTGAAGCTTTCTTT
TRBV7-2	NA	TRBJ2-7	16	TRBD2	CASSLWTSGSHYEQYF	TGTGCCAGCAGCTTATGGACTAGCGGGAGCCACTACGAGCAGTACTTC
TRBV6-5	NA	TRBJ1-1	13	NA	CASKQGLDTEAFF	TGTGCCAGCAAGCAGGGCTTGGACACTGAAGCTTTCTTT
TRBV3-1/TRBV3-2	NA	TRBJ2-2	17	TRBD2	CASTHTSLGGGAGELFF	TGTGCCAGCACCCACACCTCCCTTGGCGGGGGGGCCGGGGAGCTGTTTTTT
TRBV7-3	few	TRBJ2-3	14	TRBD1	CASSLQGATDTQYF	TGTGCCAGCAGCTTACAGGGGGCCACAGATACGCAGTATTTT
TRBV18	NA	TRBJ1-4	15	NA	CASSPPGSGNEKLFF	TGTGCCAGCTCACCACCGGGATCAGGGAATGAAAAACTGTTTTTT
TRBV4-1	NA	TRBJ2-1	16	TRBD1	CASSQNRDRGNNEQFF	TGCGCCAGCAGCCAGAACCGGGACAGGGGGAACAATGAGCAGTTCTTC
TRBV7-9	NA	TRBJ1-1	13	TRBD1	CASSFQGDTEAFF	TGTGCCAGCAGCTTCCAGGGGGACACTGAAGCTTTCTTT
TRBV4-1	NA	TRBJ2-1	15	TRBD1	CASSQAGQNYNEQFF	TGCGCCAGCAGCCAAGCGGGACAGAATTACAATGAGCAGTTCTTC
TRBV27	NA	TRBJ2-1	14	TRBD1	CASSRTGAYNEQFF	TGTGCCAGCAGCCGGACAGGGGCATACAATGAGCAGTTCTTC
TRBV19	few	TRBJ1-1	14	TRBD1	CASSLDRGLTEAFF	TGTGCCAGTAGTCTTGACAGGGGCCTCACTGAAGCTTTCTTT
TRBV19	once	TRBJ2-5	15	TRBD1	CASSTGTGGMETQYF	TGTGCCAGTAGTACCGGGACAGGGGGCATGGAGACCCAGTACTTC
TRBV30	NA	TRBJ1-5	14	NA	CAWSVGRTNQPQHF	TGTGCCTGGAGTGTAGGCAGGACAAATCAGCCCCAGCATTTT